One and the same sample provided the 32 T cell receptor beta chains below, sequenced in a study of monozygotic twins with inflammatory bowel disease. From its re-call of the 5' RACE reads, TCRdb lists each CDR3 protein once, without DNA. The sample totals approximately 200,000 distinct CDR3 sequences; its top ten clones hold approximately 7.7%. Sequenced input: blood. These receptors originate from a human donor with ulcerative colitis or Crohn's disease, or a healthy co-twin of an affected twin (not recorded which).

The chain is built from TRBV12-3 or TRBV12-4 and TRBJ2-2; the D call from TCRdb, TRBD2, cannot be confirmed without DNA. The CDR3 contains 16 residues. The CDR3 region is CASSLFGGTNTGELFF.

This chain connects TRBV6-1 to TRBJ2-3; TCRdb's D call, TRBD1, is unchecked because there is no DNA. This CDR3 comprises 17 residues. Germline CDR1 MNHNS, CDR2 SASEGT. The CDR3 region is CASSEAPGPKRTDTQYF.

This chain connects TRBV20-1 to TRBJ2-7. This CDR3 comprises 14 residues. The germline gives CDR1 DFQATT, CDR2 SNEGSKA (reference sequence). CDR3 region: CSARDSTSPYEQYF.

This chain uses TRBV7-2 with TRBJ2-5. The germline V gene has CDR1 SGHTA and CDR2 FQGNSA. CDR3 length: 13 residues. CDR3 loop: CASSLIARETQYF.

The chain has TRBV29-1 and TRBJ2-2; with no DNA, the TCRdb D assignment of TRBD1 cannot be verified. This CDR3 has 12 residues. The germline gives CDR1 SQVTM, CDR2 ANQGSEA. The CDR3 region is CSVQGAAGELFF.

V gene TRBV5-1 combines with J gene TRBJ2-3; TCRdb picks TRBD2, but there is no DNA to check that call. Looked up from germline, CDR1 is SGHRS and CDR2 is YFSETQ. The CDR3 runs to 16 residues. CDR3 in amino acids: CASSLALALGADTQYF. The full variable domain, in which reference TRBV5-1 and TRBJ2-3 provide the parts outside the CDR3, is KAGVTQTPRYLIKTRGQQVTLSCSPISGHRSVSWYQQTPGQGLQFLFEYFSETQRNKGNFPGRFSGRQFSNSRSEMNVSTLELGDSALYLCASSLALALGADTQYFGPGTRLTVL.

This chain joins TRBV5-1 and TRBJ2-7; TCRdb calls TRBD1, which cannot be checked without DNA. The CDR3 length is 15 residues. Germline V CDR1 and CDR2: SGHRS, YFSETQ. CDR3 in amino acids: CASSPEESGGYEQYF.

The chain couples TRBV27 to TRBJ2-1; lacking DNA, the TRBD1 call made by TCRdb goes unchecked. The CDR3 sequence is 18 residues long. CDR1 is MNHEY and CDR2 is SMNVEV in the germline V gene (reference sequence). The CDR3 loop reads CASSLFMPGPSSYNEQFF.

This rearrangement joins TRBV5-6 to TRBJ1-2. The CDR3 runs to 14 residues. Germline V gives CDR1 SGHDT, CDR2 YYEEEE. CDR3 sequence: CASSLVRMGYGYTF.

The chain combines TRBV7-2 with TRBJ2-3; the D gene TCRdb calls, TRBD2, cannot be checked with no DNA. Germline assignment: CDR1 SGHTA and CDR2 FQGNSA. CDR3 length: 12 residues. CDR3 sequence reads: CASSSLQDTQYF.

The J gene is TRBJ1-1, the V gene TRBV30; the D gene TCRdb calls, TRBD1, cannot be checked with no DNA. The CDR3 extends over 13 amino acids. CDR1 GTSNPN and CDR2 SVGIG come from the germline V gene (reference sequence). The CDR3 region is CAWSVGQGTEAFF.

This rearrangement joins TRBV7-2 to TRBJ2-1; TCRdb's D call, TRBD2, is unchecked because there is no DNA. Germline CDR1 reads SGHTA; CDR2 reads FQGNSA. CDR3 length equals 16 residues. CDR3 sequence: CASSLGLAGGPGEQFF.

The V and J genes are TRBV15 and TRBJ2-5. This CDR3 has 15 residues. The V gene's germline CDR1 is LNHNV and CDR2 YYDKDF (reference sequence). The CDR3 loop reads CATSQDIRAAETQYF. Filled out from reference TRBV15 and TRBJ2-5, the complete variable domain reads DAMVIQNPRYQVTQFGKPVTLSCSQTLNHNVMYWYQQKSSQAPKLLFHYYDKDFNNEADTPDNFQSRRPNTSFCFLDIRSPGLGDTAMYLCATSQDIRAAETQYFGPGTRLLVL.

Here the CDR3 reads CSAIDSPNQPQHF. This chain uses TRBV20-1 with TRBJ1-5. The CDR3 runs to 13 residues. Germline V gene lookup returns CDR1 DFQATT and CDR2 SNEGSKA (reference sequence).

The V call is TRBV27, the J call TRBJ2-4; TCRdb returns TRBD1, unconfirmable since there is no DNA. Germline CDR1 is MNHEY and CDR2 is SMNVEV (reference sequence). This CDR3 has 12 residues. CDR3 sequence: CASRTGQNIQYF.

The chain couples TRBV29-1 to TRBJ2-7; as DNA is missing, the TRBD2 call by TCRdb cannot be tested. Germline V gives CDR1 SQVTM, CDR2 ANQGSEA. The CDR3 loop spans 12 amino acids. The CDR3 spells CSAHGPSEEQYF.

The rearrangement uses TRBV4-1 and TRBJ1-5; the TRBD1 assignment by TCRdb is unverifiable without DNA. The CDR3 spans 16 residues. In germline, CDR1 is MGHRA, CDR2 YSYEKL. The CDR3 sequence: CASSQEGGTVNQPQHF.

The chain combines TRBV29-1 with TRBJ1-1; TCRdb proposes TRBD1, but this gene call is untestable without DNA. Germline V gives CDR1 SQVTM, CDR2 ANQGSEA. The CDR3 length is 13 residues. The CDR3 loop reads CSVRTSMNTEAFF.

This chain uses TRBV29-1 with TRBJ1-3. The germline V gene encodes CDR1 SQVTM and CDR2 ANQGSEA. The CDR3 length is 15 residues. CDR3 amino acids: CSVGTGLLGGNTRYF.

V gene TRBV5-1 combines with J gene TRBJ1-1. Germline V gene sequence: CDR1 SGHRS, CDR2 YFSETQ. CDR3 length equals 16 residues. Here the CDR3 reads CASSLWALFKGTEAFF.

This sequence joins TRBV21-1 and TRBJ2-2; the TCRdb call, TRBD1, lacks DNA for checking. TRBV21-1 is a known pseudogene. The CDR3 consists of 16 residues. This chain's CDR3 is CASPTVRGSCTGELFF.

The chain combines TRBV11-2 with TRBJ1-4. This CDR3 has 13 amino acids. Germline V CDR1 and CDR2: SGHAT, FQNNGV. This CDR3 reads CASSLGEREKLFF.

This chain links TRBV6-5 with TRBJ2-3; TCRdb's D call, TRBD2, is unchecked because there is no DNA. The CDR3 extends over 17 amino acids. Per the germline V gene, CDR1 is MNHEY and CDR2 is SVGAGI. CDR3 sequence: CASSYPGLASSTDTQYF.

The V gene is TRBV29-1, the J gene TRBJ1-1. This CDR3 is built from 13 residues. The germline V gene has CDR1 SQVTM and CDR2 ANQGSEA. This chain's CDR3 is CSVGTDENLEAFF.

The chain has TRBV7-2 and TRBJ2-3; TCRdb outputs TRBD2, but without DNA this stays unchecked. The CDR3 length is 17 residues. The germline V gene encodes CDR1 SGHTA and CDR2 FQGNSA. The chain's CDR3 is CASSLGRAGRAAGTQYF.

The genes are TRBV5-5 and TRBJ2-5; TCRdb calls TRBD2, which cannot be checked without DNA. The CDR3 loop spans 15 amino acids. Looked up from germline, CDR1 is SGHKS and CDR2 is YYEKEE (reference sequence). CDR3 protein: CASSLWQGSRETQYF.

The chain joins TRBV14 to TRBJ2-7. Germline V gene lookup returns CDR1 SGHDN and CDR2 FVKESK. The CDR3 contains 16 residues. The chain's CDR3 is CASSRNGVGVVYEQYF.

This sequence joins TRBV11-2 and TRBJ2-7; absent DNA, TCRdb's TRBD2 call cannot be checked. The CDR3 is 15 amino acids. Germline CDR1 is SGHAT and CDR2 is FQNNGV. The CDR3 here is CASSPASGSSYEQYF.

The genes are TRBV12-3 or TRBV12-4 and TRBJ2-1; no DNA is available, so the TRBD1 call from TCRdb remains unchecked. This CDR3 has 15 residues. The CDR3 loop reads CASRTGNLGNNEQFF.

The J gene is TRBJ2-3, the V gene TRBV7-9; TCRdb gives TRBD2 as the D gene, but with no DNA this cannot be confirmed. Germline loops: CDR1 SEHNR, CDR2 FQNEAQ (reference sequence). The CDR3 runs to 16 residues. CDR3 sequence: CASSPGTSFSTDTQYF.

V and J are TRBV7-6 and TRBJ2-7; TCRdb selects TRBD1, and the lack of DNA leaves this call unchecked. CDR1 SGHVS and CDR2 FNYEAQ come from the germline V gene. The CDR3 is 12 amino acids. CDR3 loop: CASSLGQGRQYF.

The V gene is TRBV5-6, the J gene TRBJ2-2; TCRdb lists TRBD1, though no DNA is available to test this call. CDR1 and CDR2 (germline): SGHDT, YYEEEE. This CDR3 has 14 residues. CDR3 protein: CASSLGQDTGELFF.